The text below deals with one T cell receptor (beta chain). Germline values: CDR1 MGHRA, CDR2 YSYEKL. This CDR3 contains 15 residues. With 1 base removed from V and 7 bases from J, the gap between germline ends came to 16 bases. This entry belongs to a study of CD8 T cells in Susac syndrome. The T cells that were sequenced for TCR beta were CD8+ and CD4+ cells from blood. Negative isolation yielded CD4+ and CD8+ T cells, and FACS enriched TEMRA cells. Reverse transcription of about 0.45 to 1 ug RNA used random hexamers. TCRdb passed the immunoSEQ multiplex PCR reads through MiXCR, listing each CDR3 protein once. The table records around 170,000 distinct CDR3 sequences, more than 85% of them present only once.

Sequencing used CD8+ T cells from PBMCs. The chain recombines TRBV4-1 with TRBJ2-5, with unresolved D. The sequence derives from a human donor with Susac syndrome. CDR3: CASSQGVGSNPTQYF. CDR3 sequence (DNA): TGCGCCAGCAGCCAAGGTGTCGGATCAAATCCGACCCAGTACTTC.